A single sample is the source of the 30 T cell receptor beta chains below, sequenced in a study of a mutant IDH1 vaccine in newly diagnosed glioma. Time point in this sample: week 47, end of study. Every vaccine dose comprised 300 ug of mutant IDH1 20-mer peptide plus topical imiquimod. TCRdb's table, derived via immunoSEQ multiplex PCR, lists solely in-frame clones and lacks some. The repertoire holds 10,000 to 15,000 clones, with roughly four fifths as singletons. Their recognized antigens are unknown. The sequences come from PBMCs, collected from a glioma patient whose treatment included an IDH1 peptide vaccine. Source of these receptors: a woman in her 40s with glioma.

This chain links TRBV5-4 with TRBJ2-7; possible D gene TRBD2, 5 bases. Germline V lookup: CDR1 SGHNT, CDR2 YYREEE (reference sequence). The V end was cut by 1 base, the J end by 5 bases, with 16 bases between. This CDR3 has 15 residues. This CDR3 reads CASSLPGNLAHEQYF. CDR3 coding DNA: TGTGCCAGCAGCTTGCCCGGGAACCTCGCCCACGAGCAGTACTTC.

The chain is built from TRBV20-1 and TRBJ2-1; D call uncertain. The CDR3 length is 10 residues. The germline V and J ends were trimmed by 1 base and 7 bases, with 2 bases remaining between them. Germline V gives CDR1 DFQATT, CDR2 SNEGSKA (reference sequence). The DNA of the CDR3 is TGCAGTGCTAGAGTTAATGAGCAGTTCTTC. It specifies CSARVNEQFF.

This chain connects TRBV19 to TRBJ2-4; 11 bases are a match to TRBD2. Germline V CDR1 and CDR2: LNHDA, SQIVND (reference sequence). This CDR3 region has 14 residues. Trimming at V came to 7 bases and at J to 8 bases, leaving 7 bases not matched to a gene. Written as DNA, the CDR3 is TGTGCCAGTAAAACTAGCGGGAGACTGGACATTCAGTACTTC. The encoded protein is CASKTSGRLDIQYF.

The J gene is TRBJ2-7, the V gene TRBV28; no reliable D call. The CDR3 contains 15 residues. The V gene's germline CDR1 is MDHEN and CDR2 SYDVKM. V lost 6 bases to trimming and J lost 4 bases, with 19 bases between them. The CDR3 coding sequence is TGTGCCAGCAGGACTCGGTGGGAACGCTCTTACGAGCAGTACTTC. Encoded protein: CASRTRWERSYEQYF.

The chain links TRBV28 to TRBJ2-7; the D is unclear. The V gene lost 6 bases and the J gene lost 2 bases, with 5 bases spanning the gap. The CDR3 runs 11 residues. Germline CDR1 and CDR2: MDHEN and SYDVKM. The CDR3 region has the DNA TGTGCCAGCAGCCTTACCTACGAGCAGTACTTC. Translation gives CASSLTYEQYF.

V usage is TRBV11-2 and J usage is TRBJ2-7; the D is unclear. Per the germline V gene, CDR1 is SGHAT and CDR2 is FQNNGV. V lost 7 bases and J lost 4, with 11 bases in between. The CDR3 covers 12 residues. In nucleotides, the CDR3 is TGTGCCAGCAAGCTTTCTTCTTACGAGCAGTACTTC. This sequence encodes CASKLSSYEQYF.

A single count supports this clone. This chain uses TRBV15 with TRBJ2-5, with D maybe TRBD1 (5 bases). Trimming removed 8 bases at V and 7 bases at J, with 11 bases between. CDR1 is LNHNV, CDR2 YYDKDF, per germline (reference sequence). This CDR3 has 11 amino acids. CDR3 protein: CATRQKGTQYF. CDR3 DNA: TGTGCCACCCGACAGAAAGGGACCCAGTACTTC.

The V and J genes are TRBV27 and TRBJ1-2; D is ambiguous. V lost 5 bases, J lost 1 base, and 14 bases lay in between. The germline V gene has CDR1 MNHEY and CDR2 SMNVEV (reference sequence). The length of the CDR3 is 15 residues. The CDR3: CASSQRGKVNYGYTF. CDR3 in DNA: TGTGCCAGCAGTCAACGCGGAAAGGTTAACTATGGCTACACCTTC.

The CDR3, as DNA: TGTGCCAGCAGCTTAACCGGGGCAGGGGGAAACACCATATATTTT. Translation gives CASSLTGAGGNTIYF. The chain has TRBV7-2 and TRBJ1-3; D is perhaps TRBD1 (5 bases). Germline loops: CDR1 SGHTA, CDR2 FQGNSA. CDR3 length: 15 amino acids. V was cut by 2 bases and J by 4 bases, with 12 bases left in between.

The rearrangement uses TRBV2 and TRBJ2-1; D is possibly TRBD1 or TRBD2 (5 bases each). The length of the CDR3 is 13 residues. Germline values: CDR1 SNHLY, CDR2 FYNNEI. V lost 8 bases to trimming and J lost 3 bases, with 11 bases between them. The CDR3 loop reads CASGRDDYNEQFF. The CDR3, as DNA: TGTGCCAGCGGCAGGGACGACTACAATGAGCAGTTCTTC.

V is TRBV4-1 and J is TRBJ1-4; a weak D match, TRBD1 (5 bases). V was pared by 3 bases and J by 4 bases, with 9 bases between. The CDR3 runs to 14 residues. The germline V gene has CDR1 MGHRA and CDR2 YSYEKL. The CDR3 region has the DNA TGCGCCAGCAGCCAGACAGCTTATAATGAAAAACTGTTTTTT. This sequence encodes CASSQTAYNEKLFF.

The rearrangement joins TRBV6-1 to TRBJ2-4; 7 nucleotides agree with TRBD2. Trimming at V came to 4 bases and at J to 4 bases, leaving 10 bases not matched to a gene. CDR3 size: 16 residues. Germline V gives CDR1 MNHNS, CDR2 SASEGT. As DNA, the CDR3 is TGTGCCAGCAGTGGGGGGGGAGACATTACAAAAAACATTCAGTACTTC. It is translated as CASSGGGDITKNIQYF.

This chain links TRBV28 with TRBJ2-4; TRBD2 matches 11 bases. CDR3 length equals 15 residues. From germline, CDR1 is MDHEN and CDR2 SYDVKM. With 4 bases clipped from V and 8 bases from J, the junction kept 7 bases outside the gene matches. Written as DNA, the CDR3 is TGTGCCAGCAGTTCCTTAGCGGGGGGGCGTGACATTCAGTACTTC. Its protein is CASSSLAGGRDIQYF.

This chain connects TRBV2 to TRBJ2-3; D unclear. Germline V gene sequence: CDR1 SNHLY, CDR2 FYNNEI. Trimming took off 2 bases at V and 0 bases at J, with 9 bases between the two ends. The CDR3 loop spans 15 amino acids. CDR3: CASSELFGSTDTQYF. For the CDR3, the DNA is TGTGCCAGCAGTGAACTGTTTGGAAGCACAGATACGCAGTATTTT.

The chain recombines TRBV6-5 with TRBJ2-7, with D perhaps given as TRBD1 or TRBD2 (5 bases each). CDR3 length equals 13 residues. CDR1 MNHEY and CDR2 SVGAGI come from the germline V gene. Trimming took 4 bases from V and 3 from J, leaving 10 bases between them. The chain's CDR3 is CASSSGPYYEQYF. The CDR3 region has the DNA TGTGCCAGCAGTTCGGGACCATACTACGAGCAGTACTTC.

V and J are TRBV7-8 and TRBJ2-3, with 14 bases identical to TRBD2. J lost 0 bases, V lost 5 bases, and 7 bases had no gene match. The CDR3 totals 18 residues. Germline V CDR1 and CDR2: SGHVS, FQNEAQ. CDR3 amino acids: CASSHRRTSGGSTDTQYF. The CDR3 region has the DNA TGTGCCAGCAGCCACCGGAGGACTAGCGGGGGGAGCACAGATACGCAGTATTTT.

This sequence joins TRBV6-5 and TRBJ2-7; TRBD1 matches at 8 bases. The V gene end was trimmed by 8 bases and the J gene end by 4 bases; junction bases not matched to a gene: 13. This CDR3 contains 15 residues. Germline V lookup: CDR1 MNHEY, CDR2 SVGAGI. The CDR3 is CASRVPGQAYYEQYF. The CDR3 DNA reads TGTGCCAGCCGCGTGCCGGGACAGGCGTATTACGAGCAGTACTTC.

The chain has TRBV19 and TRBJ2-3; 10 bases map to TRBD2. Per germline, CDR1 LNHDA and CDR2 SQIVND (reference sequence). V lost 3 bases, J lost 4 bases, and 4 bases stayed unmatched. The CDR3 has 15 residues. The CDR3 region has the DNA TGTGCCAGTAGTATTGGGCTAGCGGGAGCAGATACGCAGTATTTT. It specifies CASSIGLAGADTQYF.

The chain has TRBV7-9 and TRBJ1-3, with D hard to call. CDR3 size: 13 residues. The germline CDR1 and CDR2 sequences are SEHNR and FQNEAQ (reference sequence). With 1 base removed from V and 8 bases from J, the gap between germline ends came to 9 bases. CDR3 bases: TGTGCCAGCAGCTTAGTTCTTCGGGACACCATATATTTT. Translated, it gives CASSLVLRDTIYF.

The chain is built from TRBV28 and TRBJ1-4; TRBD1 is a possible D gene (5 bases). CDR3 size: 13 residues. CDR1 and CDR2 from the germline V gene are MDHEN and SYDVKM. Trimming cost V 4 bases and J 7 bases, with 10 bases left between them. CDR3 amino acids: CASSSGEFEKLFF. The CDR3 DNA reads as TGTGCCAGCAGTTCGGGGGAATTTGAAAAACTGTTTTTT.

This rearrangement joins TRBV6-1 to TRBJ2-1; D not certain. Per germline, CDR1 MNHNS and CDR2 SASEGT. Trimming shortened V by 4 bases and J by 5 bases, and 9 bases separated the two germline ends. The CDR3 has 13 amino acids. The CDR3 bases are TGTGCCAGCAGTGTGAAGGAAAACAATGAGCAGTTCTTC. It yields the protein CASSVKENNEQFF.

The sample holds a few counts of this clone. The CDR3 coding sequence is TGTGCCAGCGCAACCGGGGCTTTCTTT. Amino acids: CASATGAFF. The chain couples TRBV6-5 to TRBJ1-1, with D unresolved. Trimming pared 8 bases from V and 11 bases from J, leaving 9 bases between. There are 9 residues in the CDR3. Per germline, CDR1 MNHEY and CDR2 SVGAGI.

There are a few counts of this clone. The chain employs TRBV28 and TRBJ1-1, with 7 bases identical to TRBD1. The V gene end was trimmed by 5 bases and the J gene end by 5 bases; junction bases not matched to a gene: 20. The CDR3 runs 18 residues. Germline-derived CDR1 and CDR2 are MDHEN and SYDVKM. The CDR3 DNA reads TGTGCCAGCAGTCAGGGGTCTTTCGGGACAGAGGAAAGGACTGAAGCTTTCTTT. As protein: CASSQGSFGTEERTEAFF.

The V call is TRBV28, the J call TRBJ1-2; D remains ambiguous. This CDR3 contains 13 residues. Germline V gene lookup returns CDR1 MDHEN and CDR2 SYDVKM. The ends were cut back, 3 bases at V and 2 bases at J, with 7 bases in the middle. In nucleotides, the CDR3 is TGTGCCAGCAGTTTGAGCCCGAACTATGGCTACACCTTC. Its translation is CASSLSPNYGYTF.

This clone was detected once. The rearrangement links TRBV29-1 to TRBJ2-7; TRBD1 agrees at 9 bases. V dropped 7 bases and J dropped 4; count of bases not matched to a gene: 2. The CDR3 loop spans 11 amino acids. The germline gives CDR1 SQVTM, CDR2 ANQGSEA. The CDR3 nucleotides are TGCAGCGGCGGGACAGGGTACGAGCAGTACTTC. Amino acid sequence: CSGGTGYEQYF.

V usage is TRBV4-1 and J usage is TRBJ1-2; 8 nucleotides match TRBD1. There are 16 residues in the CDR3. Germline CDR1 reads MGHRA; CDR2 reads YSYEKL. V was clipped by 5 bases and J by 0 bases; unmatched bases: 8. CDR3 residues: CASSTRTGRANYGYTF. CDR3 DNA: TGCGCCAGCAGCACTCGGACAGGGAGGGCTAACTATGGCTACACCTTC.

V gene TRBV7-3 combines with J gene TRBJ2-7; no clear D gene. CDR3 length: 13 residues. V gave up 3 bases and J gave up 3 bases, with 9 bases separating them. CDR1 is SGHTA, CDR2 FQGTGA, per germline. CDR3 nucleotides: TGTGCCAGCAGCTTTGCGCAGGACTACGAGCAGTACTTC. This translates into CASSFAQDYEQYF. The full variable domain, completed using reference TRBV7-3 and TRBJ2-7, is GAGVSQTPSNKVTEKGKYVELRCDPISGHTALYWYRQSLGQGPEFLIYFQGTGAADDSGLPNDRFFAVRPEGSVSTLKIQRTERGDSAVYLCASSFAQDYEQYFGPGTRLTVT.

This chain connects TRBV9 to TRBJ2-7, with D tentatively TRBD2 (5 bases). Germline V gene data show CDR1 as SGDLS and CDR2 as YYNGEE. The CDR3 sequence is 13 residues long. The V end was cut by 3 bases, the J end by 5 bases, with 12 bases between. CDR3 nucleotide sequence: TGTGCCAGCAGCGAGACGGGGTTGGACGAGCAGTACTTC. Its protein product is CASSETGLDEQYF.

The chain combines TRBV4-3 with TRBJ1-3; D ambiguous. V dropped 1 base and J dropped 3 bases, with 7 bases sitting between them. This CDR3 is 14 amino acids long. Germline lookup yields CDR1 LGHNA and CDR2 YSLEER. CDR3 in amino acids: CASSQGHHGNTIYF. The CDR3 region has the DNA TGCGCCAGCAGCCAAGGGCACCATGGAAACACCATATATTTT.

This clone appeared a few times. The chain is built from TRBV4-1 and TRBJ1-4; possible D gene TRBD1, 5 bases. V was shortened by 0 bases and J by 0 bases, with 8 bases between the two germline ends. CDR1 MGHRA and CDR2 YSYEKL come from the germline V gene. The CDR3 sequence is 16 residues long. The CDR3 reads CASSQEGRATNEKLFF. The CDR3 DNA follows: TGCGCCAGCAGCCAAGAGGGGCGGGCAACTAATGAAAAACTGTTTTTT.